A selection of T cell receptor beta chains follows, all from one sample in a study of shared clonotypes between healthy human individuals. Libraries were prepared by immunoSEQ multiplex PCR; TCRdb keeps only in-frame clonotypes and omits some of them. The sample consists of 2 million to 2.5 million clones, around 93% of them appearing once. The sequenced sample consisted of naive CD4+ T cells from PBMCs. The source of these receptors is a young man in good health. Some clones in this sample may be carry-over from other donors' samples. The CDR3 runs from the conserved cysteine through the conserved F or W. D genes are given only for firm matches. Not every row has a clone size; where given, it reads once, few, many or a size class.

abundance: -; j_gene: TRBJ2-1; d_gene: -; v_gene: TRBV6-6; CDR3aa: CASTETLTYNEQFF; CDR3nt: TGTGCCAGCACCGAAACCCTTACATACAATGAGCAGTTCTTC
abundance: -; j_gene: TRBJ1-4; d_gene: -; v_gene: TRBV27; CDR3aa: CASSLGGEKLFF; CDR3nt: TGTGCCAGCAGTTTAGGGGGCGAAAAACTGTTTTTT
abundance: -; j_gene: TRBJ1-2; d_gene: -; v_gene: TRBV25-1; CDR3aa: CASSDGNYGYTF; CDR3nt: TGTGCCAGCAGTGATGGGAACTATGGCTACACCTTC
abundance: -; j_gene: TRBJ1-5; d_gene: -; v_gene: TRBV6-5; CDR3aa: CASSYSAGGNQPQHF; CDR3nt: TGTGCCAGCAGTTACTCAGCCGGGGGGAATCAGCCCCAGCATTTT
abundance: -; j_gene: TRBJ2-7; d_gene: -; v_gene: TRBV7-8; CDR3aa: CASSEQRDRVYEQYF; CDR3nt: TGTGCCAGCAGTGAACAGAGGGACCGAGTCTACGAGCAGTACTTC
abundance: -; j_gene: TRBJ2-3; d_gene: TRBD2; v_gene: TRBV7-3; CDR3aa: CASSLGAGGGTDTQYF; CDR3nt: TGTGCCAGCAGCTTAGGGGCGGGAGGTGGCACAGATACGCAGTATTTT
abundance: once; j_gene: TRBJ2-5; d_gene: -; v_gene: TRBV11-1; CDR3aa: CASSKNIAGKETQYF; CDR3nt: TGTGCCAGCAGCAAAAATATCGCGGGAAAAGAGACCCAGTACTTC
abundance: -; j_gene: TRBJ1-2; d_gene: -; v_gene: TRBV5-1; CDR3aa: CASSLVVTGSGYTF; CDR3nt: TGCGCCAGCAGCTTGGTCGTAACAGGGAGTGGCTACACCTTC
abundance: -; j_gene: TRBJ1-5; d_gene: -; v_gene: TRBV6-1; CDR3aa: CASSARGNQPQHF; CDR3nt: TGTGCCAGCAGTGCCCGAGGGAACCAGCCCCAGCATTTT
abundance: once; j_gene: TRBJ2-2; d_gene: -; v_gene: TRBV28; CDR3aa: CASSSRIRDTGELFF; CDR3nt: TGTGCCAGCAGTTCCAGAATTAGGGACACCGGGGAGCTGTTTTTT
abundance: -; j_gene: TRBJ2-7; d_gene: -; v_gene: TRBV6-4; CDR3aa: CASSDREMRRAWGYEQYF; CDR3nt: TGTGCCAGCAGTGACAGGGAAATGAGGAGGGCCTGGGGCTACGAGCAGTACTTC
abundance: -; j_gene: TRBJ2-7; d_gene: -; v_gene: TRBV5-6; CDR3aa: CASSLGRHYEQYF; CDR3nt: TGTGCCAGCAGCTTGGGGCGGCACTACGAGCAGTACTTC
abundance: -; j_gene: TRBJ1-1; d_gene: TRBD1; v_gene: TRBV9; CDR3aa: CASSAAGQGAWGTEAFF; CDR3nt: TGTGCCAGCAGCGCAGCCGGACAGGGGGCGTGGGGCACTGAAGCTTTCTTT
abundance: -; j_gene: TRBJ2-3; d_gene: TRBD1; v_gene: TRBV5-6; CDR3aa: CASSFSGGSADTQYF; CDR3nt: TGTGCCAGCAGCTTTTCAGGGGGCAGCGCAGATACGCAGTATTTT
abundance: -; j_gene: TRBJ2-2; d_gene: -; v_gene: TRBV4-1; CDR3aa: CASSRPGLPANTGELFF; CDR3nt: TGCGCCAGCAGCCGACCCGGACTCCCCGCGAACACCGGGGAGCTGTTTTTT
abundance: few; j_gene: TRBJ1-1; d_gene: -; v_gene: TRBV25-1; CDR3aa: CASRGLNTEAFF; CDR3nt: TGTGCCAGCAGGGGGTTGAACACTGAAGCTTTCTTT
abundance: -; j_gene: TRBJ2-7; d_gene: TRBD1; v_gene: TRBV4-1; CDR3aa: CASSKLQGRTYEQYF; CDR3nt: TGCGCCAGCAGCAAACTACAGGGGCGAACCTACGAGCAGTACTTC
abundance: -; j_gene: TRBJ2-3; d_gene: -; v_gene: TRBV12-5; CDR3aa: CASSENLPTDTQYF; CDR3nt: TGTGCTAGTAGCGAGAATCTCCCCACAGATACGCAGTATTTT
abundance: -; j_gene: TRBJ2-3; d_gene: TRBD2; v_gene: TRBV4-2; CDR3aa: CASSRVASGSRTADTQYF; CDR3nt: TGTGCCAGCAGCCGAGTTGCTAGCGGGAGTAGGACGGCAGATACGCAGTATTTT
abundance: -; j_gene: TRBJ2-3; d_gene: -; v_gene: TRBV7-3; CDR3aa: CASSLTGGSDTQYF; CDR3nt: TGTGCCAGCAGCTTAACTGGGGGTTCAGATACGCAGTATTTT
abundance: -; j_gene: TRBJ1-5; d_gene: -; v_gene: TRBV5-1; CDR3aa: CASSLEGISNQPQHF; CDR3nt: TGCGCCAGCAGCTTGGAAGGAATTAGCAATCAGCCCCAGCATTTT
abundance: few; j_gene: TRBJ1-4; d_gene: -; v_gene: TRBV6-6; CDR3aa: CASSYVNEKLFF; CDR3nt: TGTGCCAGCAGTTACGTTAATGAAAAACTGTTTTTT
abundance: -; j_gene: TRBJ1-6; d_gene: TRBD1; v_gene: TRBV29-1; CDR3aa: CSAQQGVDSPLHF; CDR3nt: TGCAGCGCCCAACAGGGGGTCGATTCACCCCTCCACTTT
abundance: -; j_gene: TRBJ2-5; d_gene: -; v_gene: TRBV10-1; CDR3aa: CALPSRAHETQYF; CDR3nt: TGCGCCCTCCCCAGTCGGGCGCACGAGACCCAGTACTTC
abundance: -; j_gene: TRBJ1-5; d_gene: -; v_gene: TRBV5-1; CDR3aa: CASSVGVTGQPQHF; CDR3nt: TGCGCCAGCAGCGTTGGGGTCACAGGGCAGCCCCAGCATTTT
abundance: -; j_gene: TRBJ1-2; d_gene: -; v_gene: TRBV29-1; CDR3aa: CSVAPSVGEGTDYGYTF; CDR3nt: TGCAGCGTAGCCCCAAGCGTCGGAGAGGGGACTGACTATGGCTACACCTTC
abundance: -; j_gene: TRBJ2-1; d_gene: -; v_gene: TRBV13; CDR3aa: CASSPRRLAINEQFF; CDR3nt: TGTGCCAGCAGCCCTAGAAGGCTAGCGATCAATGAGCAGTTCTTC
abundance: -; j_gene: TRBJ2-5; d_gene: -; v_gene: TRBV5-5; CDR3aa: CASSVLGTTQETQYF; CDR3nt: TGTGCCAGCAGCGTCCTTGGCACAACCCAAGAGACCCAGTACTTC
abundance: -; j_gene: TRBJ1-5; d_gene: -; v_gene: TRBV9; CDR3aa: CASSVSGDSNQPQHF; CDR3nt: TGTGCCAGCAGCGTAAGCGGGGACAGCAATCAGCCCCAGCATTTT
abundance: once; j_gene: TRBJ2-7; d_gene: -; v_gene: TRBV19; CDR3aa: CASSSGSSYEQYF; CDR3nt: TGTGCCAGTAGTAGCGGAAGCTCCTACGAGCAGTACTTC
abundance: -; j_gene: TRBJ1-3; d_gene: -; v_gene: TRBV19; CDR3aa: CASTLGSSGNTIYF; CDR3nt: TGTGCCAGTACCCTAGGGAGCTCTGGAAACACCATATATTTT
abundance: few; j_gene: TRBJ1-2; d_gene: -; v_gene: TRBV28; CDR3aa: CASRTSDLYGYTF; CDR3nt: TGTGCCAGCAGAACCTCGGACTTATATGGCTACACCTTC
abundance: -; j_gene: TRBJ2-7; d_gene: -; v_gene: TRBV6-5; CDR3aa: CASSSRDYEQYF; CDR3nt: TGTGCCAGCAGTTCCCGGGACTACGAGCAGTACTTC
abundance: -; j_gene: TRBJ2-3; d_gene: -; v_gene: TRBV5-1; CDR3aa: CASSVNLPGSAQYF; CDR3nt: TGCGCCAGCAGCGTAAACCTCCCTGGATCGGCGCAGTATTTT
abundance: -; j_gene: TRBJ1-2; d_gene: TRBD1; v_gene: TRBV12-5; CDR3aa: CASGAYRGGYTF; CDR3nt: TGTGCTAGTGGTGCTTACAGGGGTGGCTACACCTTC
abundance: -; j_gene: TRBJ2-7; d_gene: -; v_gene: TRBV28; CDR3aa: CASIRQSYEQYF; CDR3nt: TGTGCCAGCATCCGACAGTCCTACGAGCAGTACTTC
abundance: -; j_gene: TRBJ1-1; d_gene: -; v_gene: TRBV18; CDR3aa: CASSPVGQTEAFF; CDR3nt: TGTGCCAGCTCACCTGTGGGGCAAACTGAAGCTTTCTTT
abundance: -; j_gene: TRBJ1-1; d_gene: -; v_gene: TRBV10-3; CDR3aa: CASRGGVYTEAFF; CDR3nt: TGTGCCAGCCGAGGGGGGGTGTACACTGAAGCTTTCTTT
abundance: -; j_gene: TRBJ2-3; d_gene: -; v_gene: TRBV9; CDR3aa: CASSPREDTQYF; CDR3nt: TGTGCCAGCAGCCCTAGAGAAGATACGCAGTATTTT
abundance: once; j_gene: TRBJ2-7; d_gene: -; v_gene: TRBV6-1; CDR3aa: CASMEPGVQYEQYF; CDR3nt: TGTGCCAGCATGGAGCCAGGAGTGCAGTACGAGCAGTACTTC
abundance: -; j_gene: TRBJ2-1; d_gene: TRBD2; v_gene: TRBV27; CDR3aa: CASSFSGGSPHEQFF; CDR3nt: TGTGCCAGCAGTTTTTCCGGCGGGAGTCCCCATGAGCAGTTCTTC
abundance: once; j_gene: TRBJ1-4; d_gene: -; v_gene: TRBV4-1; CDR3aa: CASSQVRGGEKLFF; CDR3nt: TGCGCCAGCAGCCAAGTCCGGGGGGGGGAAAAACTGTTTTTT
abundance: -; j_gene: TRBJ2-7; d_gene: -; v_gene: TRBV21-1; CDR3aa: CASSKSPQASGSYEQYF; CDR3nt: TGTGCCAGCAGCAAAAGCCCACAGGCCTCGGGGTCGTACGAGCAGTACTTC
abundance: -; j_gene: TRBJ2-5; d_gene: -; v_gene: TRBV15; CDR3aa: CATSRVTETQYF; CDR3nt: TGTGCCACCAGCAGAGTAACCGAGACCCAGTACTTC
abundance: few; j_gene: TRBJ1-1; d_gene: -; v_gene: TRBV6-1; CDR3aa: CASTNGRKLNTEAFF; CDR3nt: TGTGCCAGCACCAACGGGCGGAAGCTGAACACTGAAGCTTTCTTT
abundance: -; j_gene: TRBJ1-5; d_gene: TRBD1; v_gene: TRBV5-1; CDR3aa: CASSPQGPGNQPQHF; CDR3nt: TGCGCCAGCAGCCCACAGGGGCCGGGCAATCAGCCCCAGCATTTT
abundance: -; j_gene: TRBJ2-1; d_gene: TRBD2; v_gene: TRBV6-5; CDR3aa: CASSYSWASGDNEQFF; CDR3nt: TGTGCCAGCAGTTACTCGTGGGCTAGCGGGGACAATGAGCAGTTCTTC
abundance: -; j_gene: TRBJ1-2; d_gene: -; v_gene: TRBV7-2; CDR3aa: CASSPTGWDGYTF; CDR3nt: TGTGCCAGCAGCCCTACAGGGTGGGATGGCTACACCTTC
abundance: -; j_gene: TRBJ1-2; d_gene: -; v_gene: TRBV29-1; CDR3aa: CSVVPGAQGYTF; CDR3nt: TGCAGCGTCGTTCCGGGGGCCCAGGGCTACACCTTC
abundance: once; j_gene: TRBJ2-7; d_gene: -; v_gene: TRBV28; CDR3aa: CASSATIPYEQYF; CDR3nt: TGTGCCAGCAGTGCGACAATCCCCTACGAGCAGTACTTC
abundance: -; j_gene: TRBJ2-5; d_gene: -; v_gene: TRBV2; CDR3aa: CASTQGVLQETQYF; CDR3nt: TGTGCCAGCACTCAAGGAGTTCTCCAAGAGACCCAGTACTTC
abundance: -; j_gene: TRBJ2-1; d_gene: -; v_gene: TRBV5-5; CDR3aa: CASSLSAGEQFF; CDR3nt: TGTGCCAGCAGCTTGTCGGCGGGTGAGCAGTTCTTC
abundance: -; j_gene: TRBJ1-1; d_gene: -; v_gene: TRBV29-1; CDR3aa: CSVDGSMNTEAFF; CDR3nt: TGCAGCGTTGACGGAAGCATGAACACTGAAGCTTTCTTT
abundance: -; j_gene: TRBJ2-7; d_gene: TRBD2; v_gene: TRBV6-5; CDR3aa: CASRRGLAGYEQYF; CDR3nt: TGTGCCAGCAGACGGGGACTAGCGGGCTACGAGCAGTACTTC
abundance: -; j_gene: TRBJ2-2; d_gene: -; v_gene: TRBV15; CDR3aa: CATSRQEQLGELFF; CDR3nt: TGTGCCACCAGCAGGCAGGAACAGTTGGGGGAGCTGTTTTTT
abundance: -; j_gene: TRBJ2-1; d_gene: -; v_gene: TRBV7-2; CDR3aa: CASSFSLLGRNEQFF; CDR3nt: TGTGCCAGCAGCTTCTCTTTGCTAGGCCGCAATGAGCAGTTCTTC